The 30 T cell receptor beta chains reported below all come from one sample, sequenced in a study of blood T cell repertoires in COVID-19. The protocol was immunoSEQ multiplex PCR, while the TCRdb copy is restricted to in-frame clones and leaves out a portion. The table includes 100,000 to 150,000 clones, approximately 81% detected once. Sequencing was done on a sample of peripheral blood. The source of these receptors is a man older than 75 with COVID-19, enrolled during active disease.

The CDR3 region is CASSAPGRERGYTF. The DNA for the CDR3 is TGTGCCAGCAGTGCCCCGGGGAGGGAAAGGGGCTACACCTTC. V is TRBV28 and J is TRBJ1-2; D remains unclear. From germline, CDR1 is MDHEN and CDR2 SYDVKM. The V and J ends lost 5 bases and 8 bases respectively, with 18 bases between them. The CDR3 length is 14 residues.

The chain uses TRBV19 and TRBJ1-1; no firm D call. Germline CDR1 reads LNHDA; CDR2 reads SQIVND (reference sequence). CDR3 length: 11 amino acids. Deletions cut 10 bases from V and 2 bases from J, with 8 bases between. The CDR3 coding sequence is TGTGCCATCAAACACAACACTGAAGCTTTCTTT. Translated: CAIKHNTEAFF.

This clone has a single count. The chain has TRBV3-1 (or the pseudogene TRBV3-2) and TRBJ2-3, with TRBD1 as a possible D gene (6 bases). V dropped 2 bases and J dropped 1 base, with 13 bases sitting between them. Per germline, CDR1 LGHDT and CDR2 YNNKEL (reference sequence). The CDR3 loop spans 16 amino acids. The CDR3 sequence: CASSQRMTGGTDTQYF. DNA of the CDR3: TGTGCCAGCAGCCAAAGGATGACAGGAGGCACAGATACGCAGTATTTT.

The V call is TRBV3-1 (or the pseudogene TRBV3-2), the J call TRBJ2-1, with D perhaps matching TRBD1 (6 bases). This CDR3 spans 15 amino acids. CDR1 LGHDT and CDR2 YNNKEL come from the germline V gene (reference sequence). V was cut by 4 bases and J by 2 bases, with 12 bases left in between. The chain's CDR3 is CASSPDRFTYNEQFF. The CDR3 nucleotides read TGTGCCAGCAGCCCCGACAGGTTCACCTACAATGAGCAGTTCTTC.

The chain recombines TRBV7-9 with TRBJ1-1, with D unclear. The V end was cut by 3 bases, the J end by 1 base, with 9 bases between. Germline CDR1 is SEHNR and CDR2 is FQNEAQ (reference sequence). The CDR3 totals 14 residues. CDR3 nucleotide sequence: TGTGCCAGCAGCTTCTCGTTCTCGAACACTGAAGCTTTCTTT. It codes for CASSFSFSNTEAFF.

This clone was recorded once. The J gene is TRBJ1-2, the V gene TRBV28, with 7 nucleotides matching TRBD1. Germline V lookup: CDR1 MDHEN, CDR2 SYDVKM. Germline trimming cut 7 bases from V and 3 bases from J; bases unmatched to any gene: 5. The CDR3 covers 13 residues. The DNA of the CDR3 is TGTGCCAGCAAACAGGGGTACGACTATGGCTACACCTTC. This gives the protein CASKQGYDYGYTF.

A few counts support this clone. The rearrangement uses TRBV20-1 and TRBJ2-1; D may be TRBD2 (5 bases). Trimming shortened V by 5 bases and J by 6 bases, and 5 bases separated the two germline ends. Germline CDR1 reads DFQATT; CDR2 reads SNEGSKA (reference sequence). The CDR3 loop spans 10 amino acids. The CDR3 protein is CSAAGNEQFF. CDR3 sequence (DNA): TGCAGTGCTGCGGGCAATGAGCAGTTCTTC.

The rearrangement links TRBV29-1 to TRBJ1-2, with D possibly being TRBD1 (5 bases). CDR3 length: 13 residues. V lost 4 bases and J lost 4, with 13 bases in between. In germline, CDR1 is SQVTM, CDR2 ANQGSEA. CDR3 nucleotide sequence: TGCAGCGTTGTAGGCAGGGCACGCTATGGCTACACCTTC. Amino acids: CSVVGRARYGYTF. The whole variable domain, remainder taken from reference TRBV29-1 and TRBJ1-2, is SAVISQKPSRDICQRGTSLTIQCQVDSQVTMMFWYRQQPGQSLTLIATANQGSEATYESGFVIDKFPISRPNLTFSTLTVSNMSPEDSSIYLCSVVGRARYGYTFGSGTRLTVV.

This chain joins TRBV29-1 and TRBJ2-5; 8 bases match TRBD2. The V gene's germline CDR1 is SQVTM and CDR2 ANQGSEA. J lost 3 bases, V lost 6 bases, and 12 bases had no gene match. This CDR3 contains 15 residues. The CDR3 sequence: CSVSPRLTSEETQYF. CDR3 coding DNA: TGCAGCGTCTCGCCTCGATTGACTAGCGAAGAGACCCAGTACTTC.

The chain combines TRBV5-1 with TRBJ1-5, with TRBD1 as a possible D gene (6 bases). V dropped 4 bases and J dropped 0 bases, with 14 bases sitting between them. There are 16 residues in the CDR3. Per germline, CDR1 SGHRS and CDR2 YFSETQ. CDR3 in amino acids: CASSPGQPNSNQPQHF. CDR3 coding DNA: TGCGCCAGCAGCCCCGGACAGCCTAATAGCAATCAGCCCCAGCATTTT.

The CDR3 coding sequence is TGTGCCAGCAGCCAAGCTCTCTCTAGCCGGACAGATACGCAGTATTTT. Amino acid sequence: CASSQALSSRTDTQYF. V gene TRBV4-2 combines with J gene TRBJ2-3; TRBD2 might be the D (5 bases). This CDR3 is 16 amino acids long. With 1 base removed from V and 3 bases from J, the gap between germline ends came to 14 bases. Germline assignment: CDR1 LGHNA and CDR2 YNFKEQ.

The chain has TRBV9 and TRBJ2-7; 10 bases fit TRBD1. Germline assignment: CDR1 SGDLS and CDR2 YYNGEE. The CDR3 length is 14 residues. Germline trimming cut 3 bases from V and 4 bases from J; bases unmatched to any gene: 4. The CDR3 DNA is TGTGCCAGCAGCGAGGGGGACAGGGGTTACGAGCAGTACTTC. Amino acid sequence: CASSEGDRGYEQYF. The whole variable domain, filled in from reference TRBV9 and TRBJ2-7, reads DSGVTQTPKHLITATGQRVTLRCSPRSGDLSVYWYQQSLDQGLQFLIQYYNGEERAKGNILERFSAQQFPDLHSELNLSSLELGDSALYFCASSEGDRGYEQYFGPGTRLTVT.

V is TRBV5-1 and J is TRBJ2-5; 8 bases align to TRBD2. V dropped 4 bases and J dropped 1; count of bases not matched to a gene: 6. The CDR3 length is 15 residues. Germline V lookup: CDR1 SGHRS, CDR2 YFSETQ. CDR3 in amino acids: CASSPVTSGQETQYF. The CDR3 DNA is TGCGCCAGCAGCCCCGTTACTAGCGGCCAAGAGACCCAGTACTTC.

The chain carries TRBV19 and TRBJ1-2; D unresolved. Looked up from germline, CDR1 is LNHDA and CDR2 is SQIVND (reference sequence). The CDR3 covers 14 residues. Between the trimmed V and J ends, which lost 5 bases and 3 bases, there was a span of 13 bases. The DNA of the CDR3 is TGTGCCAGTAGTGGCCCGGGGTGGGACTATGGCTACACCTTC. Protein: CASSGPGWDYGYTF.

This rearrangement joins TRBV6-5 to TRBJ2-2; 15 bases align to TRBD2. Germline CDR1 and CDR2: MNHEY and SVGAGI. This CDR3 has 15 amino acids. Trimming took 6 bases from V and 6 from J; bases not matched to a gene: 2. CDR3: CASRWTSGRAGELFF. For the CDR3, the DNA is TGTGCCAGCAGATGGACTAGCGGGAGGGCCGGGGAGCTGTTTTTT.

This CDR3 reads CASSPVTSGSGEQFF. CDR3 DNA sequence: TGCGCCAGCAGCCCCGTGACTAGCGGGAGTGGTGAGCAGTTCTTC. The chain joins TRBV5-1 to TRBJ2-1, with TRBD2 matching 12 bases. Germline values: CDR1 SGHRS, CDR2 YFSETQ. The CDR3 has 15 residues. V trimming: 4 bases; J trimming: 9 bases; junction bases outside the gene matches: 8.

There are a few counts of this clone. The V and J genes are TRBV28 and TRBJ1-2; 8 bases align to TRBD1. Germline CDR1 reads MDHEN; CDR2 reads SYDVKM. CDR3 length equals 15 residues. With V trimmed by 5 bases and J by 5 bases, 10 bases remained unmatched. In DNA, the CDR3 is TGTGCCAGCAGTCACCGGGACAGGAGCGATTATGGCTACACCTTC. Translation: CASSHRDRSDYGYTF.

The CDR3 region is CASSLQGRREKLFF. In DNA, the CDR3 is TGTGCCAGCAGTCTACAGGGACGCCGTGAAAAACTGTTTTTT. The chain employs TRBV6-5 and TRBJ1-4; maybe TRBD1 (6 bases). Germline-derived CDR1 and CDR2 are MNHEY and SVGAGI. The CDR3 consists of 14 residues. V lost 5 bases and J lost 7, with 14 bases in between.

This clone has more than one count but fewer than ten. The genes are TRBV4-3 and TRBJ1-1; TRBD1 is a possible D gene (5 bases). This CDR3 comprises 14 residues. Germline CDR1 LGHNA, CDR2 YSLEER. Trimming took 3 bases from V and 10 from J, leaving 18 bases between them. This chain's CDR3 is CASSQGRGGNRAFF. CDR3 nucleotides: TGCGCCAGCAGCCAGGGTCGGGGGGGAAACAGAGCTTTCTTT.

V gene TRBV5-6 combines with J gene TRBJ1-5; D call uncertain. V dropped 1 base and J dropped 4 bases, with 3 bases sitting between them. The CDR3 loop spans 12 amino acids. CDR1 SGHDT and CDR2 YYEEEE come from the germline V gene. The CDR3 here is CASSLRNQPQHF. CDR3 DNA: TGTGCCAGCAGCTTGCGGAATCAGCCCCAGCATTTT. The entire variable domain, with the rest obtained from reference TRBV5-6 and TRBJ1-5, is as follows: DAGVTQSPTHLIKTRGQQVTLRCSPKSGHDTVSWYQQALGQGPQFIFQYYEEEERQRGNFPDRFSGHQFPNYSSELNVNALLLGDSALYLCASSLRNQPQHFGDGTRLSIL.

CDR3 sequence reads: CASSQVFRTDTQYF. CDR3 coding DNA: TGTGCCAGCAGCCAAGTTTTCAGGACAGATACGCAGTATTTT. The chain links TRBV14 to TRBJ2-3; no clear D gene. The CDR3 sequence is 14 residues long. CDR1 is SGHDN and CDR2 is FVKESK in the germline V gene. Trimming pared 1 base from V and 3 bases from J, leaving 8 bases between.

This clone was detected a few times. V is TRBV16 and J is TRBJ1-2; unclear D gene. V was trimmed by 0 bases and J by 1 base, leaving 6 bases between them. The CDR3 is 14 residues long. The germline gives CDR1 KGHSY, CDR2 FQNENV. The CDR3 bases are TGTGCCAGCAGCCAATCGTCGGGTAACTATGGCTACACCTTC. Protein sequence: CASSQSSGNYGYTF.

The chain uses TRBV6-5 and TRBJ1-2; D gene unclear. Trimming took off 6 bases at V and 2 bases at J, with 10 bases between the two ends. CDR1 is MNHEY and CDR2 is SVGAGI in the germline V gene. This CDR3 comprises 13 residues. The CDR3 sequence: CASRVRGNYGYTF. CDR3 in DNA: TGTGCCAGCAGAGTCCGGGGAAACTATGGCTACACCTTC.

V usage is TRBV6-1 and J usage is TRBJ1-1; possibly TRBD1 for D (5 bases). Germline lookup yields CDR1 MNHNS and CDR2 SASEGT. There are 17 residues in the CDR3. Trimming stripped 2 bases from V and 0 bases from J, with 16 bases between. In nucleotides, the CDR3 is TGTGCCAGCAGTGAACCCCCACGGGGGAACATGAACACTGAAGCTTTCTTT. This gives the protein CASSEPPRGNMNTEAFF.

In this sample, this clone turned up a few times. The J gene is TRBJ2-5, the V gene TRBV24-1, with 12 bases matching TRBD2. Germline loops: CDR1 KGHDR, CDR2 SFDVKD. Trimming cost V 3 bases and J 5 bases; bases outside gene matches: 9. The CDR3 is 17 amino acids. The chain's CDR3 is CATSDGLAGGPGETQYF. The CDR3 coding sequence is TGTGCCACCAGTGATGGGCTAGCGGGAGGGCCGGGTGAGACCCAGTACTTC.

The genes are TRBV2 and TRBJ2-5, with 7 bases that match TRBD1. Germline V gene data show CDR1 as SNHLY and CDR2 as FYNNEI. V shed 7 bases and J 0 bases; nucleotides not matched to a gene: 11. The CDR3 totals 16 residues. The CDR3 protein is CASKKETGPYQETQYF. The DNA for the CDR3 is TGTGCCAGCAAAAAAGAGACAGGGCCGTACCAAGAGACCCAGTACTTC.

This rearrangement joins TRBV5-1 to TRBJ1-2, with D maybe TRBD1 (5 bases). The CDR3 is made up of 17 amino acids. The V gene's germline CDR1 is SGHRS and CDR2 YFSETQ. Trimming cost V 4 bases and J 4 bases, with 23 bases left between them. CDR3 coding DNA: TGCGCCAGCAGCCCGAGTGTTAGGGGCCGCCCCTTCTATGGCTACACCTTC. Residues: CASSPSVRGRPFYGYTF.

The chain recombines TRBV3-1 (or the pseudogene TRBV3-2) with TRBJ2-3, with 8 positions matching TRBD2. The junction had 3 bases not matched to a gene; V was cut back by 4 bases and J by 0 bases. Germline CDR1 LGHDT, CDR2 YNNKEL (reference sequence). CDR3 size: 15 residues. The DNA of the CDR3 is TGTGCCAGCAGCCGCAAGCGGGAGAGCACAGATACGCAGTATTTT. It is translated as CASSRKRESTDTQYF.

This clone came up a few times. This chain joins TRBV13 and TRBJ1-2; no clear D. The ends were cut back, 7 bases at V and 6 bases at J, with 21 bases in the middle. CDR3 size: 15 residues. Looked up from germline, CDR1 is PRHDT and CDR2 is FYEKMQ (reference sequence). CDR3 sequence: CASTLAFGGVNGYTF. The CDR3 bases are TGTGCCAGCACTTTAGCCTTCGGTGGAGTTAATGGCTACACCTTC. Together with reference TRBV13 and TRBJ1-2, the CDR3 gives the full variable domain: AAGVIQSPRHLIKEKRETATLKCYPIPRHDTVYWYQQGPGQDPQFLISFYEKMQSDKGSIPDRFSAQQFSDYHSELNMSSLELGDSALYFCASTLAFGGVNGYTFGSGTRLTVV.

V gene TRBV6-6 combines with J gene TRBJ1-5; D is possibly TRBD1 (6 bases). Trimming removed 7 bases at V and 2 bases at J, with 15 bases between. CDR3 size: 15 residues. CDR1 is MNHNY and CDR2 is SVGAGI in the germline V gene (reference sequence). The CDR3 sequence is CASTAGGLGNQPQHF. CDR3 nucleotide sequence: TGTGCCAGCACCGCGGGGGGCTTGGGCAATCAGCCCCAGCATTTT.